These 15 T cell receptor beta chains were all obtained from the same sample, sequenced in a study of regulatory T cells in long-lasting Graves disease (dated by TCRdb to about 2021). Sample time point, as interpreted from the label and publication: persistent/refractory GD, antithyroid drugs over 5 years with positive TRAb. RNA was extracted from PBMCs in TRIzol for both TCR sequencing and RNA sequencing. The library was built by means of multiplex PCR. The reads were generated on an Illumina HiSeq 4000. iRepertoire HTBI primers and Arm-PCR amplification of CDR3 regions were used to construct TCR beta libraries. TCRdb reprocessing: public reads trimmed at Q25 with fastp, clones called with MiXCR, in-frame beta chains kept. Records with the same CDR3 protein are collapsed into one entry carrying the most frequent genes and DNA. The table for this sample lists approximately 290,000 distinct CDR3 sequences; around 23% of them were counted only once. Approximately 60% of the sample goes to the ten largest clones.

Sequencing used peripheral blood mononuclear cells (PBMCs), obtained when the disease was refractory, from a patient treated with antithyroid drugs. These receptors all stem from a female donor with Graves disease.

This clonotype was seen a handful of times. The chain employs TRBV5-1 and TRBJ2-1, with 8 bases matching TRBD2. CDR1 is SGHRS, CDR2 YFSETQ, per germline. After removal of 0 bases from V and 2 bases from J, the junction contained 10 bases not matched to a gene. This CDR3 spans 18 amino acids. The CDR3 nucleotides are TGCGCCAGCAGCTTGGAGGTCCTTACGGGGGGGCCCTACAATGAGCAGTTCTTC. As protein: CASSLEVLTGGPYNEQFF.

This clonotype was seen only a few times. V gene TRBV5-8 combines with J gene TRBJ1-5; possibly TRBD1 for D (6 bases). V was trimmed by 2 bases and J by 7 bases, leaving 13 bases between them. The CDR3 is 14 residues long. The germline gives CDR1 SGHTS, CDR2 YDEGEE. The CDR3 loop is CASSFTGSGQPQHF. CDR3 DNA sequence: TGTGCCAGCAGCTTCACAGGGTCGGGGCAGCCCCAGCATTTT.

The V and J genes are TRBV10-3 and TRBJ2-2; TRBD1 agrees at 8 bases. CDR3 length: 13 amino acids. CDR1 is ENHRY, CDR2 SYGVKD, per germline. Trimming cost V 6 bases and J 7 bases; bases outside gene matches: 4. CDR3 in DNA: TGTGCCATCAGCCCAGGGGGCGGCGGGGAGCTGTTTTTT. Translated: CAISPGGGGELFF.

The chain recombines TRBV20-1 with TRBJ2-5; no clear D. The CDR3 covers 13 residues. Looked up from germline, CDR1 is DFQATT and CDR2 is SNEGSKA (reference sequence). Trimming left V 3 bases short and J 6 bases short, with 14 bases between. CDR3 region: CSARVEALKTQYF. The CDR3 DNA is TGCAGTGCTAGGGTCGAGGCGTTGAAGACCCAGTACTTC.

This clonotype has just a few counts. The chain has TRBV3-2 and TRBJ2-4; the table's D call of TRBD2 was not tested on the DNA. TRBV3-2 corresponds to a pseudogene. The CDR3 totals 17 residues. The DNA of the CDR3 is TGTGCCAGCAGCCCGGGGGAACGGGAGAGTGCCAAAAACATTCAGTACTTC. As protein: CASSPGERESAKNIQYF.

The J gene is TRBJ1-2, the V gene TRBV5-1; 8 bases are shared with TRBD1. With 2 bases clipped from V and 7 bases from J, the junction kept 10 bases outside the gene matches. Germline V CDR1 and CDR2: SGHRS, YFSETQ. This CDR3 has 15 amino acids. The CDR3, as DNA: TGCGCCAGCAGCTTAAGGTACCGGGACAGGCTTGGCTACACCTTC. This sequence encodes CASSLRYRDRLGYTF.

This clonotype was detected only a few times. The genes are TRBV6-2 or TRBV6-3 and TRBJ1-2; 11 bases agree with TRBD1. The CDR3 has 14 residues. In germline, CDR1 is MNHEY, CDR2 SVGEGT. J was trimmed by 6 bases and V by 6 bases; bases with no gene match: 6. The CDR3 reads CASRLGTGGNGYTF. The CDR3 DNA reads TGTGCCAGCAGATTGGGGACAGGGGGAAATGGCTACACCTTC.

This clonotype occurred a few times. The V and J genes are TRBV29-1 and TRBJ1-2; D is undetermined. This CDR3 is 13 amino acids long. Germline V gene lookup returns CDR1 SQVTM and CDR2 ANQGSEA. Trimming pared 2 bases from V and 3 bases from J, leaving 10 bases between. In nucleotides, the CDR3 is TGCAGCGTTGAACATAGAACAGACTATGGCTACACCTTC. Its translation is CSVEHRTDYGYTF.

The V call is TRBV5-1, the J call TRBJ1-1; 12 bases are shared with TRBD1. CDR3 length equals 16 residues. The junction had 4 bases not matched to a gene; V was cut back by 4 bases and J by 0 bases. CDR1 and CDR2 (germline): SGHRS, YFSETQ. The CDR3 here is CASSRGQGALNTEAFF. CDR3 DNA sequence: TGCGCCAGCAGCCGGGGACAGGGGGCTTTGAACACTGAAGCTTTCTTT.

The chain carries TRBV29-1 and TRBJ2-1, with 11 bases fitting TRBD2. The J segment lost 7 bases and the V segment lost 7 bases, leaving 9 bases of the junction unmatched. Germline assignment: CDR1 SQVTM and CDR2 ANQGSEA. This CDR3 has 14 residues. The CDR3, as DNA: TGCAGCGCCGTACCTAGCGGGAGGCCAAATGAGCAGTTCTTC. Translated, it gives CSAVPSGRPNEQFF.

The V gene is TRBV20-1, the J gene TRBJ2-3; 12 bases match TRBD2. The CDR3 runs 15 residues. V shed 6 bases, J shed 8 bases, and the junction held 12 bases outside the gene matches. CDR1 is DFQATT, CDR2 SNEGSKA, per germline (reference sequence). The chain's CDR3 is CSAHWTSGDTVTQYF. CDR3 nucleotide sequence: TGCAGTGCCCACTGGACTAGCGGGGACACTGTTACGCAGTATTTT.

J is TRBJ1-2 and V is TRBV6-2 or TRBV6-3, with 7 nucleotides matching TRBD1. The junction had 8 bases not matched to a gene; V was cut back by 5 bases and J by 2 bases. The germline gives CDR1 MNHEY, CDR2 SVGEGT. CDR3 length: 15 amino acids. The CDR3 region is CASSPTPGQNYGYTF. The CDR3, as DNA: TGTGCCAGCAGTCCTACCCCGGGACAGAACTATGGCTACACCTTC.

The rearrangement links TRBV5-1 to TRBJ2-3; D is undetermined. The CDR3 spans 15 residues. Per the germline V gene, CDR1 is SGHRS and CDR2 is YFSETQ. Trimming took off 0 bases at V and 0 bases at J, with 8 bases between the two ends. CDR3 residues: CASSLGGLSTDTQYF. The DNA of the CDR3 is TGCGCCAGCAGCTTGGGGGGTTTAAGCACAGATACGCAGTATTTT.

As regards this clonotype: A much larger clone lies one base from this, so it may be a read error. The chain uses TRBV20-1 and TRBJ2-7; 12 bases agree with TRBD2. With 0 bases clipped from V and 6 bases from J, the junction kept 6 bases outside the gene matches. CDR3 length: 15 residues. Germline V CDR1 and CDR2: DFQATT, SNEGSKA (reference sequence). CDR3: CSARDAGTSGCEQYF. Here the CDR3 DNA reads TGCAGTGCTAGAGATGCCGGGACTAGCGGGTGCGAGCAGTACTTC.

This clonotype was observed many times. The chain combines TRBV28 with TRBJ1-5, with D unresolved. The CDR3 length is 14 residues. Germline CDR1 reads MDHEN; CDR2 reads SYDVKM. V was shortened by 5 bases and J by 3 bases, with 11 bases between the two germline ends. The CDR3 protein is CASSPPGSNQPQHF. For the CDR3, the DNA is TGTGCCAGCAGTCCGCCGGGCTCCAATCAGCCCCAGCATTTT. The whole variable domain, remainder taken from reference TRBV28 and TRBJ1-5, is DVKVTQSSRYLVKRTGEKVFLECVQDMDHENMFWYRQDPGLGLRLIYFSYDVKMKEKGDIPEGYSVSREKKERFSLILESASTNQTSMYLCASSPPGSNQPQHFGDGTRLSIL.